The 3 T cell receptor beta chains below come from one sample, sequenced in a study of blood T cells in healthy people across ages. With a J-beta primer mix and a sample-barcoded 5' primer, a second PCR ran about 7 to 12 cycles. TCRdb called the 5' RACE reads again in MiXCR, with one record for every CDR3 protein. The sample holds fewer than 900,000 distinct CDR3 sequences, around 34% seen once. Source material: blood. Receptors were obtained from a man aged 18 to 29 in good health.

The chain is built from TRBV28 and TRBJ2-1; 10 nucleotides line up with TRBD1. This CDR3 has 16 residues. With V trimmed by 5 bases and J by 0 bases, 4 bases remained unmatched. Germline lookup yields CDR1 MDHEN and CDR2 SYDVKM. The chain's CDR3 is CASSRGQGNSYNEQFF. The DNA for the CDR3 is TGTGCCAGCAGTCGGGGACAGGGGAACTCCTACAATGAGCAGTTCTTC. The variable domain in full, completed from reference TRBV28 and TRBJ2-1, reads DVKVTQSSRYLVKRTGEKVFLECVQDMDHENMFWYRQDPGLGLRLIYFSYDVKMKEKGDIPEGYSVSREKKERFSLILESASTNQTSMYLCASSRGQGNSYNEQFFGPGTRLTVL.

This CDR3 reads CSVEVTDRGQLAYGYTF. The CDR3 nucleotides read TGCAGCGTTGAAGTTACGGACAGGGGGCAGTTGGCCTATGGCTACACCTTC. The chain combines TRBV29-1 with TRBJ1-2; TRBD1 aligns across 11 bases. The V segment lost 1 base and the J segment 4 bases; nucleotides outside the gene matches: 11. CDR1 SQVTM and CDR2 ANQGSEA come from the germline V gene. The CDR3 is 17 amino acids.

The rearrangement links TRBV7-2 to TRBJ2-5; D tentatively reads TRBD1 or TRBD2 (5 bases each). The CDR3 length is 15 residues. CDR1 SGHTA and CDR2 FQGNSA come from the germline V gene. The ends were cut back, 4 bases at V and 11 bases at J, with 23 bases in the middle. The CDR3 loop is CASSSSPGTYNEQYF. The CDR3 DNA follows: TGTGCCAGCAGCTCCTCGCCCGGGACCTACAATGAGCAGTACTTC.